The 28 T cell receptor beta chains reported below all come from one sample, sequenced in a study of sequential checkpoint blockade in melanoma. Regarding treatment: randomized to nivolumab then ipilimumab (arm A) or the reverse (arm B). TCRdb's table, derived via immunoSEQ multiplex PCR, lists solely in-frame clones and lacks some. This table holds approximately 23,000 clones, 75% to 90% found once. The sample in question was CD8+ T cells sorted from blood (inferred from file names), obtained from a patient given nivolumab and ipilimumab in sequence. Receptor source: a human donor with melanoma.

In DNA form, the CDR3 reads TGTGCCAGCAGCTTGGGGGGAACAGGGCCGGGACCCACAGATACGCAGTATTTT. The encoded protein is CASSLGGTGPGPTDTQYF. The rearrangement links TRBV5-4 to TRBJ2-3; weak D call: TRBD1 (6 bases). Germline values: CDR1 SGHNT, CDR2 YYREEE (reference sequence). This CDR3 region has 18 residues. The germline V and J ends were trimmed by 0 bases and 2 bases, with 19 bases remaining between them.

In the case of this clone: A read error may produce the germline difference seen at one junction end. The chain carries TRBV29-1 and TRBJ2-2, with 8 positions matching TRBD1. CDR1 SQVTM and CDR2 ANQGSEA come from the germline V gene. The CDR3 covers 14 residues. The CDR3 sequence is CSVEGTGIHRGAVF. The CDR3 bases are TGCAGCGTTGAAGGGACAGGGATACACCGGGGAGCTGTTTTT.

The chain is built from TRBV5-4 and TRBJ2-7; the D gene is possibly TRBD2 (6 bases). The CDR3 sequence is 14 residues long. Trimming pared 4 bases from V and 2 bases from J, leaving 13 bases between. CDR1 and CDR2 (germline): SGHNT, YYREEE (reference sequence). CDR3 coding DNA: TGTGCCAGCAGCACGCGGGACTGGACCTACGAGCAGTACTTC. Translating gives CASSTRDWTYEQYF.

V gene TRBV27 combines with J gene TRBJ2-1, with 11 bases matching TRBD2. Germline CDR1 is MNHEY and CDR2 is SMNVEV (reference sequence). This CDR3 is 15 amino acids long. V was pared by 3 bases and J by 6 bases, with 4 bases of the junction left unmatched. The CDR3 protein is CASSFSGGAVNEQFF. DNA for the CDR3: TGTGCCAGCAGTTTTAGCGGGGGGGCGGTCAATGAGCAGTTCTTC.

The CDR3 reads CASSDSPVSGANVLTF. The CDR3 DNA follows: TGTGCCAGCAGTGACTCACCGGTCTCTGGGGCCAACGTCCTGACTTTC. The chain has TRBV6-4 and TRBJ2-6; D ambiguous. The V gene's germline CDR1 is MRHNA and CDR2 SNTAGT. The CDR3 covers 16 residues. V dropped 0 bases and J dropped 0 bases, with 6 bases sitting between them.

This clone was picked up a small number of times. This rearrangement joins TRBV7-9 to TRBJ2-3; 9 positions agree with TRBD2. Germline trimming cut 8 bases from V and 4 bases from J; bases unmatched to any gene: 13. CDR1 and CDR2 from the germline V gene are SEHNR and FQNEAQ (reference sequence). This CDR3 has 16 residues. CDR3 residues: CASPSVGTSPPDTQYF. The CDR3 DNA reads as TGTGCCAGCCCTTCCGTGGGGACTAGCCCCCCAGATACGCAGTATTTT.

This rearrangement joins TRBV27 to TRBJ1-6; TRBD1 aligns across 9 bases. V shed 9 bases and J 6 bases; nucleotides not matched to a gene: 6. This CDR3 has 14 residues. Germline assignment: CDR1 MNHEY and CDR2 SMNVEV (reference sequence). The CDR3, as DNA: TGTGCCAGTACCGGGACAGGGACTAATTCACCCCTCCACTTT. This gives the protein CASTGTGTNSPLHF.

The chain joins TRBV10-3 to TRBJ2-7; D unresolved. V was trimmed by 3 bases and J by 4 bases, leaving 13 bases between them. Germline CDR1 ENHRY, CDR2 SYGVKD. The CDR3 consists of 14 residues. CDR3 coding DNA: TGTGCCATCAGTGATCAAGCATCATCATACGAGCAGTACTTC. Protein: CAISDQASSYEQYF.

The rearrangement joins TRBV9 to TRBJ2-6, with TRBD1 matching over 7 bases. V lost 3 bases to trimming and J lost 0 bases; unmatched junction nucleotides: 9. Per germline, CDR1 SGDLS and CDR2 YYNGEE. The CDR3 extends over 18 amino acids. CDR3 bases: TGTGCCAGCAGCGGAGAAGGGACAGCAATCTCTGGGGCCAACGTCCTGACTTTC. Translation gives CASSGEGTAISGANVLTF.

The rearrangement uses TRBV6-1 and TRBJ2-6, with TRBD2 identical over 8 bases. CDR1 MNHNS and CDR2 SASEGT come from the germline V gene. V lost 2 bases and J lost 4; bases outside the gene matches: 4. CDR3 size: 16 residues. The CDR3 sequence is CASSERGGTGANVLTF. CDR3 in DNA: TGTGCCAGCAGTGAACGGGGGGGTACCGGGGCCAACGTCCTGACTTTC.

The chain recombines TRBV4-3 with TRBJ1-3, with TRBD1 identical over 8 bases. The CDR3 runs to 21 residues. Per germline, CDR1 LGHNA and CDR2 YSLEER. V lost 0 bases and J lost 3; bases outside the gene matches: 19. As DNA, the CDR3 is TGCGCCAGCAGCCAAGATAAGGTGGTCCAGGGGGCTTATTTTTTTGGAAACACCATATATTTT. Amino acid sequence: CASSQDKVVQGAYFFGNTIYF.

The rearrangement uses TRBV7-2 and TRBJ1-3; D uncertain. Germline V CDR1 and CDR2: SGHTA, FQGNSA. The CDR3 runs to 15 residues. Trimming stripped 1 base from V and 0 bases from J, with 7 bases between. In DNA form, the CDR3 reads TGTGCCAGCAGCTTAGTATACACCTCTGGAAACACCATATATTTT. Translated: CASSLVYTSGNTIYF.

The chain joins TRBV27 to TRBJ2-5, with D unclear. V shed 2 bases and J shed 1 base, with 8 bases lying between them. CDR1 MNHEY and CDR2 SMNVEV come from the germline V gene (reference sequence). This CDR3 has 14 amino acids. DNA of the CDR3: TGTGCCAGCAGTTTAGGGCTCCCCCAAGAGACCCAGTACTTC. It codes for CASSLGLPQETQYF.

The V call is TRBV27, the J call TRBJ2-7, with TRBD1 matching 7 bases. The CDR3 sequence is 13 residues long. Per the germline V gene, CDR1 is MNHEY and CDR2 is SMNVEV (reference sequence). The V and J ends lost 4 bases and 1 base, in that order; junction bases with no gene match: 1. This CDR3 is CASSWGQSYEQYF. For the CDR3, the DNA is TGTGCCAGCAGTTGGGGACAGTCCTACGAGCAGTACTTC.

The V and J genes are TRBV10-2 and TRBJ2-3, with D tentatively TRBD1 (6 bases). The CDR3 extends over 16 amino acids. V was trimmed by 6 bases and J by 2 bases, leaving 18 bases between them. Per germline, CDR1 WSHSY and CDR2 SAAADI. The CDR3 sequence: CASSATPGQTTDTQYF. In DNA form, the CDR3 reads TGCGCCAGCAGCGCAACTCCTGGACAGACCACAGATACGCAGTATTTT.

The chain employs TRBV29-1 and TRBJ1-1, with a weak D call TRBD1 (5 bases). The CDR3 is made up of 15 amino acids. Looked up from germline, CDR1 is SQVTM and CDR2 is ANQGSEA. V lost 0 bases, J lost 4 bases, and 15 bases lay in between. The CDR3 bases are TGCAGCGTTGAAGATCTTGGAGGGGCCGGCACTGAAGCTTTCTTT. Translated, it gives CSVEDLGGAGTEAFF.

The CDR3: CASSIPEWTGDGYTF. The CDR3 bases are TGTGCCAGTAGTATCCCAGAGTGGACAGGGGACGGCTACACCTTC. This chain connects TRBV19 to TRBJ1-2; 9 nucleotides line up with TRBD1. This CDR3 is built from 15 residues. CDR1 and CDR2 (germline): LNHDA, SQIVND (reference sequence). V dropped 3 bases and J dropped 8; count of bases not matched to a gene: 10.

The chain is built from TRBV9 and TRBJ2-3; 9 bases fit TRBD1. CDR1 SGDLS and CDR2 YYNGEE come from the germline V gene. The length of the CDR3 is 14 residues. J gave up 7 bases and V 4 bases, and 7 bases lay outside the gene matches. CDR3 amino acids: CASSRLQGANTQYF. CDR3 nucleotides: TGTGCCAGCAGCAGATTACAGGGGGCCAATACGCAGTATTTT.

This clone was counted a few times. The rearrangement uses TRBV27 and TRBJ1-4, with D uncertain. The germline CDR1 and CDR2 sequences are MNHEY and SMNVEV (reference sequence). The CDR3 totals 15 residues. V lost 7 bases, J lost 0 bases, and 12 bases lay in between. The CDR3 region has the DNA TGTGCCAGCACAAGGAGTGTGGCAACTAATGAAAAACTGTTTTTT. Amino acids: CASTRSVATNEKLFF.

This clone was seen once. CDR3 sequence (DNA): TGTGCCAGCAGTTTTGGGACAGGGACCTACGAGCAGTACTTC. It is translated as CASSFGTGTYEQYF. V gene TRBV27 combines with J gene TRBJ2-7; 9 bases map to TRBD1. The CDR3 totals 14 residues. V lost 3 bases and J lost 2; bases outside the gene matches: 2. Germline CDR1 MNHEY, CDR2 SMNVEV (reference sequence).

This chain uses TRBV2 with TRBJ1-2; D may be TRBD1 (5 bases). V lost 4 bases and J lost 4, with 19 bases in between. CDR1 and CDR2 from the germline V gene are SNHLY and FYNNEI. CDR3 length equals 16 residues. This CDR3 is CASSGWELPQGYGYTF. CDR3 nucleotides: TGTGCCAGCAGTGGTTGGGAACTCCCCCAGGGCTATGGCTACACCTTC. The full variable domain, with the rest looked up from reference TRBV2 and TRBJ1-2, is EPEVTQTPSHQVTQMGQEVILRCVPISNHLYFYWYRQILGQKVEFLVSFYNNEISEKSEIFDDQFSVERPDGSNFTLKIRSTKLEDSAMYFCASSGWELPQGYGYTFGSGTRLTVV.

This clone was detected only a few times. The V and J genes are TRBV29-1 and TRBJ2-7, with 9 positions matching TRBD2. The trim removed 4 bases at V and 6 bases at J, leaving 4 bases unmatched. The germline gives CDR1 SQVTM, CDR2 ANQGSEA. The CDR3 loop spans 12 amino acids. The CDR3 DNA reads TGCAGCGTTGGAGCGGGAGGCAGCGAGCAGTACTTC. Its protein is CSVGAGGSEQYF.

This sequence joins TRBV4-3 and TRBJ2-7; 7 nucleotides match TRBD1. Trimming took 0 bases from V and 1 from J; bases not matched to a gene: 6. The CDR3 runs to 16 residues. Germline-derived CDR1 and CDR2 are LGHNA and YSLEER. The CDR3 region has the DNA TGCGCCAGCAGCCAAGAATACAGGGGACGGTCCTACGAGCAGTACTTC. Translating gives CASSQEYRGRSYEQYF.

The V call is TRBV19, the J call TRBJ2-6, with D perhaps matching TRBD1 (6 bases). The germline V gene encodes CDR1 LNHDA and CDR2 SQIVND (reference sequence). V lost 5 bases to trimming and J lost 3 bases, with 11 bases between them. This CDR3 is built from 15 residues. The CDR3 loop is CASSVDSYGANVLTF. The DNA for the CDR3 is TGTGCCAGTAGTGTGGACAGTTATGGGGCCAACGTCCTGACTTTC.

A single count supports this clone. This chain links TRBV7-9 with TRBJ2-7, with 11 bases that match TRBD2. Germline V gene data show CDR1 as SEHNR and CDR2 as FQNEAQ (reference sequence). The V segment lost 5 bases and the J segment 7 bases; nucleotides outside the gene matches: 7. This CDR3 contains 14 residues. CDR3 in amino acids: CASSPTRTSGEQYF. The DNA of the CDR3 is TGTGCCAGCAGCCCAACCAGGACTAGCGGGGAGCAGTACTTC. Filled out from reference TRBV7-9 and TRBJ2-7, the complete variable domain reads DTGVSQNPRHKITKRGQNVTFRCDPISEHNRLYWYRQTLGQGPEFLTYFQNEAQLEKSRLLSDRFSAERPKGSFSTLEIQRTEQGDSAMYLCASSPTRTSGEQYFGPGTRLTVT.

The CDR3 is CAWSISRNTEAFF. The CDR3 DNA sequence: TGTGCCTGGAGTATTTCGAGGAACACTGAAGCTTTCTTT. This chain joins TRBV30 and TRBJ1-1; D not resolved. CDR1 is GTSNPN, CDR2 SVGIG, per germline (reference sequence). The length of the CDR3 is 13 residues. V shed 2 bases and J shed 1 base, with 8 bases lying between them.

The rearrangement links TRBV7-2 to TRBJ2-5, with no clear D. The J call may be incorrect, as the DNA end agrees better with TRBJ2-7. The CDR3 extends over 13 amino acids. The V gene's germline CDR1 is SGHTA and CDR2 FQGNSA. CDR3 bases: TGTGCCAGCAGCTTAGTAATCCCCTACGAGCAGTACTTC. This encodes CASSLVIPYEQYF.

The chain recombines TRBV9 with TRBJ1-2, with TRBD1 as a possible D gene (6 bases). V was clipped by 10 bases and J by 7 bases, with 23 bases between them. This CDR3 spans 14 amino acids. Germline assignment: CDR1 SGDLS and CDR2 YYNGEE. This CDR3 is CAGTQSGTILGYTF. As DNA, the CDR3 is TGTGCCGGGACACAATCCGGGACGATTCTTGGCTACACCTTC. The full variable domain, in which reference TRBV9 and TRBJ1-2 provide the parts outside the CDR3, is DSGVTQTPKHLITATGQRVTLRCSPRSGDLSVYWYQQSLDQGLQFLIQYYNGEERAKGNILERFSAQQFPDLHSELNLSSLELGDSALYFCAGTQSGTILGYTFGSGTRLTVV.